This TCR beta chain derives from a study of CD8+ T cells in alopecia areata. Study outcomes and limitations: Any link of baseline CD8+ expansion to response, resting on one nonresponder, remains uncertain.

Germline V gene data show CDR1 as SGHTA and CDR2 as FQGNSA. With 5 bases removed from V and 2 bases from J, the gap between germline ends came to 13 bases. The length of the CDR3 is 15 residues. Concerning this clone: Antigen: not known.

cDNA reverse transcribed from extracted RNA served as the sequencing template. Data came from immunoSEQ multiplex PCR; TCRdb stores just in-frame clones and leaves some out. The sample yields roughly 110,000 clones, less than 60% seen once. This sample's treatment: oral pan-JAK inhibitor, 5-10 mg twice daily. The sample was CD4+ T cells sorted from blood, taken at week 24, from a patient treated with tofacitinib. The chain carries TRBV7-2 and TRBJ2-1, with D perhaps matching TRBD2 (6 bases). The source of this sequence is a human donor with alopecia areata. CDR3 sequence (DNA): TGTGCCAGCAGCGTTCAGGCGGGGACCTACAATGAGCAGTTCTTC. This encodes CASSVQAGTYNEQFF.